The entry below describes one T cell receptor beta chain. Germline-derived CDR1 and CDR2 are MNHEY and SVGAGI. The length of the CDR3 is 13 residues. The junction had 7 bases not matched to a gene; V was cut back by 8 bases and J by 8 bases. This specimen belongs to a study of blood T cell repertoires in COVID-19. Whole-study context: Samples of COVID-19 (acute and convalescent) were obtained from the United States, Italy and Spain. T cells, B-cell-depleted T cells, or PBMCs provided the cDNA or gDNA that served as material.

How the authors handled the data: For nucleated cells, counts were estimated from reference gene primer amplification. Using immunoSEQ multiplex PCR, the repertoire was profiled, and TCRdb retains in-frame clones only, with some absent. Clone size and V and J calls were adopted from that table, with D and trimming inferred from the DNA. The table includes 250,000 to 300,000 clones, 75% to 90% detected once. The chain is built from TRBV6-5 and TRBJ1-1; 11 bases are shared with TRBD1. The clonotype was recovered from a woman between 70 and 85 years old with acute or convalescent COVID-19. The source material was peripheral blood. CDR3 DNA: TGTGCCAGCGGGACAGGGGGTGCTGGGGAAGCTTTCTTT. It codes for CASGTGGAGEAFF.